The clone carrying this T cell receptor (beta chain) was counted between two and nine times. The target antigen is unknown. Unique molecular identifiers were incorporated during preparation of the TCRbeta library. TCRdb re-called the PCR reads with MiXCR, one entry per CDR3 protein. The sample shows more than 300,000 distinct CDR3 sequences, under 20% of them seen only once. The CDR3 extends over 17 amino acids. The V end lost 6 bases, the J end lost 5 bases, and 23 bases lay between the germline ends. From germline, CDR1 is SGHAT and CDR2 FQNNGV. This specimen comes from a study of T-cell reconstitution after alpha-beta-depleted transplantation in children. The study's findings and limits: Expanded graft clones numbering several hundred reportedly gave rise to alpha-beta T cells about two months after transplant.

The source was PBMCs, mostly from graft donor cells, collected 360 days after TCRalphabeta/CD19-depleted stem cell transplant. The sequence derives from a male patient between 2 and 15 years old who had a stem cell transplant for acute lymphoblastic leukemia, so the T cells may come from the graft donor. The gene calls are TRBV11-2 and TRBJ2-1; D possibly corresponds to TRBD1 (5 bases). The CDR3 is CASRPRQTIELHNEQFF. CDR3 DNA: TGTGCCAGCAGACCCAGACAGACGATTGAATTACACAATGAGCAGTTCTTC.